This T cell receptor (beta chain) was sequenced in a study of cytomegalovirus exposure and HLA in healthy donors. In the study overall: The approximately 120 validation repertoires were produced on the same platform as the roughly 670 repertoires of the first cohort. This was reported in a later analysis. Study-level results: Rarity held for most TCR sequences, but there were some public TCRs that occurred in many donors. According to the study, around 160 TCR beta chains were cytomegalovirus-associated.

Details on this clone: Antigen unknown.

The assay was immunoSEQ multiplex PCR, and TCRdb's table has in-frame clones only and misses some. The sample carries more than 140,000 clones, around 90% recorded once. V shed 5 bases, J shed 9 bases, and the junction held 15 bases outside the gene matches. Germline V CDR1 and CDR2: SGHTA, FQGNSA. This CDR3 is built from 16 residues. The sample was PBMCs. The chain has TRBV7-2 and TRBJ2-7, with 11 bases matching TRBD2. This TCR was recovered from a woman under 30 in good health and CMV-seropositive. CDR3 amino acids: CASSLTSGSPIFGQYF. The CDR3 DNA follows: TGTGCCAGCAGCCTAACTAGCGGGAGCCCCATTTTCGGGCAGTACTTC. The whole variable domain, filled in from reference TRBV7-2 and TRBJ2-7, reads GAGVSQSPSNKVTEKGKDVELRCDPISGHTALYWYRQSLGQGLEFLIYFQGNSAPDKSGLPSDRFSAERTGGSVSTLTIQRTQQEDSAVYLCASSLTSGSPIFGQYFGPGTRLTVT.